The 28 T cell receptor beta chains below were found in one sample sequenced in a study of blood T cells in healthy people across ages. The authors ran a second PCR of roughly 6 to 12 cycles using a sample-barcoded 5' primer and a J-beta primer mix. TCRdb re-analysed the 5' RACE reads in MiXCR, keeping a single row per CDR3 protein. The sample carries roughly 1,000,000 distinct CDR3 sequences, approximately 25% recorded once. The same sample was also used in a study of T cells of mothers and their children.

The sequenced sample consisted of blood. The source of these receptors is a girl aged 2 to 10 in good health.

A few counts support this clonotype. The J gene is TRBJ1-1, the V gene TRBV20-1; possible D gene TRBD1, 5 bases. CDR1 is DFQATT and CDR2 is SNEGSKA in the germline V gene (reference sequence). Between the trimmed V and J ends, which lost 0 bases and 3 bases, there was a span of 14 bases. CDR3 length: 15 residues. As DNA, the CDR3 is TGCAGTGCTAGAGATCAAGGCAGGGTCGACACTGAAGCTTTCTTT. It codes for CSARDQGRVDTEAFF.

The rearrangement links TRBV10-3 to TRBJ2-6; D gene uncertain. Trimming took 3 bases from V and 2 from J, leaving 11 bases between them. Germline lookup yields CDR1 ENHRY and CDR2 SYGVKD. The CDR3 has 16 residues. The CDR3 sequence: CAISDSDGAGANVLTF. The CDR3 DNA follows: TGTGCCATCAGTGACTCCGACGGCGCTGGGGCCAACGTCCTGACTTTC.

This clonotype appeared many times. The J gene is TRBJ2-5, the V gene TRBV29-1, with 13 nucleotides matching TRBD2. The V gene end was trimmed by 6 bases and the J gene end by 3 bases; junction bases not matched to a gene: 1. The CDR3 consists of 13 residues. Germline loops: CDR1 SQVTM, CDR2 ANQGSEA. CDR3 region: CSVGTSGEETQYF. CDR3 DNA sequence: TGCAGCGTGGGGACTAGCGGGGAAGAGACCCAGTACTTC.

The chain joins TRBV28 to TRBJ2-5; D is possibly TRBD2 (6 bases). This CDR3 comprises 16 residues. The germline V and J ends were trimmed by 2 bases and 3 bases, with 16 bases remaining between them. CDR1 MDHEN and CDR2 SYDVKM come from the germline V gene. The CDR3: CASSLRFGGTEETQYF. CDR3 sequence (DNA): TGTGCCAGCAGTTTAAGATTTGGGGGGACGGAAGAGACCCAGTACTTC.

This chain uses TRBV7-2 with TRBJ2-2; the match to TRBD2 covers 7 bases. The germline V gene has CDR1 SGHTA and CDR2 FQGNSA. The V gene end was trimmed by 2 bases and the J gene end by 7 bases; junction bases not matched to a gene: 13. This CDR3 comprises 17 residues. The CDR3 DNA sequence: TGTGCCAGCAGCTTAAATCGGGAGCGGGGTTCGGGCGGGGAGCTGTTTTTT. Its protein is CASSLNRERGSGGELFF.

This clonotype was observed a handful of times. The rearrangement joins TRBV29-1 to TRBJ2-3; no clear D gene. V was pared by 0 bases and J by 2 bases, with 9 bases between. CDR1 and CDR2 (germline): SQVTM, ANQGSEA. The CDR3 has 14 amino acids. CDR3 sequence: CSVEEWAVTDTQYF. DNA of the CDR3: TGCAGCGTTGAAGAATGGGCAGTCACAGATACGCAGTATTTT.

Only a few counts were recorded for this clonotype. The V call is TRBV7-2, the J call TRBJ2-1, with D perhaps TRBD2 (5 bases). The CDR3 runs to 14 residues. Germline V gene sequence: CDR1 SGHTA, CDR2 FQGNSA. V was shortened by 5 bases and J by 5 bases, with 13 bases between the two germline ends. The chain's CDR3 is CASSQDAGDNEQFF. CDR3 nucleotide sequence: TGTGCCAGCAGCCAAGATGCCGGGGACAATGAGCAGTTCTTC.

The V call is TRBV20-1, the J call TRBJ2-7, with 12 bases fitting TRBD2. Unmatched junction bases numbered 12, after V lost 3 bases and J lost 6 bases. This CDR3 is 16 amino acids long. Germline values: CDR1 DFQATT, CDR2 SNEGSKA (reference sequence). CDR3 sequence reads: CSASTMRLAGAGEQYF. In nucleotides, the CDR3 is TGCAGTGCTAGTACCATGCGACTAGCGGGGGCTGGCGAGCAGTACTTC.

In its sample, this clonotype was seen many times. The chain uses TRBV18 and TRBJ2-3, with unresolved D. Germline V gene sequence: CDR1 KGHSH, CDR2 LQKENI. Trimming cost V 0 bases and J 0 bases, with 1 base left between them. The CDR3 contains 13 residues. CDR3 sequence reads: CASSPPSTDTQYF. The CDR3 DNA reads as TGTGCCAGCTCACCACCCAGCACAGATACGCAGTATTTT. The full variable domain, completed using reference TRBV18 and TRBJ2-3, is NAGVMQNPRHLVRRRGQEARLRCSPMKGHSHVYWYRQLPEEGLKFMVYLQKENIIDESGMPKERFSAEFPKEGPSILRIQQVVRGDSAAYFCASSPPSTDTQYFGPGTRLTVL.

The CDR3 reads CASSRSLTSLGETQYF. CDR3 bases: TGTGCCAGCAGCCGCTCGCTTACTAGTCTAGGAGAGACCCAGTACTTC. J is TRBJ2-5 and V is TRBV4-2; TRBD2 is a possible D gene (5 bases). This CDR3 spans 16 amino acids. Trimming removed 4 bases from V and 4 bases from J, with 19 bases in between. The germline V gene encodes CDR1 LGHNA and CDR2 YNFKEQ.

The V call is TRBV7-2, the J call TRBJ2-7; D perhaps matches TRBD1 (5 bases). The V gene lost 4 bases and the J gene lost 2 bases, with 12 bases spanning the gap. The germline CDR1 and CDR2 sequences are SGHTA and FQGNSA. This CDR3 contains 14 residues. The CDR3 spells CASSSWTLTYEQYF. The DNA for the CDR3 is TGTGCCAGCAGCTCATGGACACTTACCTACGAGCAGTACTTC.

There are a few counts of this clonotype. The V and J genes are TRBV13 and TRBJ2-7, with D uncertain. This CDR3 spans 13 amino acids. V was clipped by 8 bases and J by 0 bases, with 11 bases between them. From germline, CDR1 is PRHDT and CDR2 FYEKMQ (reference sequence). The CDR3 DNA sequence: TGTGCCAGCTGCGTCTATTCCTCCTACGAGCAGTACTTC. The encoded protein is CASCVYSSYEQYF. The variable domain in full, with the rest retrieved from reference TRBV13 and TRBJ2-7, is AAGVIQSPRHLIKEKRETATLKCYPIPRHDTVYWYQQGPGQDPQFLISFYEKMQSDKGSIPDRFSAQQFSDYHSELNMSSLELGDSALYFCASCVYSSYEQYFGPGTRLTVT.

V usage is TRBV6-5 and J usage is TRBJ2-1; maybe TRBD2 (5 bases). V was clipped by 1 base and J by 5 bases, with 12 bases between them. CDR1 is MNHEY, CDR2 SVGAGI, per germline. The CDR3 has 15 residues. The CDR3 spells CASSYLPSSNNEQFF. The CDR3 region has the DNA TGTGCCAGCAGTTACTTACCTAGCAGTAACAATGAGCAGTTCTTC.

This clonotype was counted between two and nine times. V is TRBV29-1 and J is TRBJ1-2, with TRBD1 matching 7 bases. CDR3 length: 17 residues. Germline V gene lookup returns CDR1 SQVTM and CDR2 ANQGSEA. The J segment lost 2 bases and the V segment lost 4 bases, leaving 16 bases of the junction unmatched. CDR3 nucleotides: TGCAGCGTTGGATACCCGGGACAGCCAGGATTAAACTATGGCTACACCTTC. Protein sequence: CSVGYPGQPGLNYGYTF.

This clonotype turned up a few times. This chain joins TRBV12-3 or TRBV12-4 and TRBJ2-7, with 7 bases identical to TRBD2. With 8 bases clipped from V and 3 bases from J, the junction kept 13 bases outside the gene matches. The length of the CDR3 is 15 residues. CDR3 DNA: TGTGCCAGCTCGCGGGTGGCGGGAGATCTCTACGAGCAGTACTTC. It encodes CASSRVAGDLYEQYF.

The chain has TRBV28 and TRBJ2-5, with D perhaps matching TRBD2 (5 bases). V was pared by 10 bases and J by 2 bases, with 14 bases between. Germline CDR1 and CDR2: MDHEN and SYDVKM. The CDR3 runs to 13 residues. Written as DNA, the CDR3 is TGTGCCACCTCCCCGTCGGGGCAAGAGACCCAGTACTTC. Protein product: CATSPSGQETQYF.

This chain uses TRBV7-2 with TRBJ2-5; 7 nucleotides agree with TRBD2. Per the germline V gene, CDR1 is SGHTA and CDR2 is FQGNSA. J was trimmed by 5 bases and V by 11 bases; bases with no gene match: 5. The CDR3 sequence is 11 residues long. The CDR3 DNA sequence: TGTGCCGGGGGGGATCTGGAGACCCAGTACTTC. This encodes CAGGDLETQYF.

This clonotype was found a few times. This chain joins TRBV9 and TRBJ2-5; perhaps TRBD1 as D (6 bases). Between the trimmed V and J ends, which lost 4 bases and 4 bases, there was a span of 17 bases. The CDR3 contains 15 residues. Germline V gene data show CDR1 as SGDLS and CDR2 as YYNGEE. CDR3 sequence: CASSPQTGLGETQYF. As DNA, the CDR3 is TGTGCCAGCAGCCCGCAAACAGGGTTGGGAGAGACCCAGTACTTC.

The J gene is TRBJ2-1, the V gene TRBV27; 10 bases are a match to TRBD2. V shed 7 bases and J 14 bases; nucleotides not matched to a gene: 8. This CDR3 is 12 amino acids long. Per the germline V gene, CDR1 is MNHEY and CDR2 is SMNVEV (reference sequence). CDR3 in amino acids: CASTSSGRAEFF. CDR3 DNA sequence: TGTGCCAGCACCTCGAGCGGGAGGGCCGAGTTCTTC.

V is TRBV28 and J is TRBJ2-3, with 7 bases fitting TRBD2. The CDR3 totals 17 residues. Germline V gene lookup returns CDR1 MDHEN and CDR2 SYDVKM. V was pared by 6 bases and J by 1 base, with 13 bases of the junction left unmatched. The CDR3, as DNA: TGTGCCAGCAGCGCCACCCGACTAAGCGGGGGCACAGATACGCAGTATTTT. It codes for CASSATRLSGGTDTQYF. Supplemented by reference TRBV28 and TRBJ2-3, the full variable domain reads DVKVTQSSRYLVKRTGEKVFLECVQDMDHENMFWYRQDPGLGLRLIYFSYDVKMKEKGDIPEGYSVSREKKERFSLILESASTNQTSMYLCASSATRLSGGTDTQYFGPGTRLTVL.

The genes are TRBV28 and TRBJ1-6, with 7 nucleotides matching TRBD1. The junction had 14 bases not matched to a gene; V was cut back by 6 bases and J by 9 bases. The CDR3 has 16 amino acids. Germline CDR1 and CDR2: MDHEN and SYDVKM. The DNA for the CDR3 is TGTGCCAGCAGCCAGATGACAGGGATGTTACGTTCACCCCTCCACTTT. Translated: CASSQMTGMLRSPLHF.

This clonotype appeared a few times. The chain couples TRBV11-1 to TRBJ2-3, with a weak D call TRBD2 (6 bases). The CDR3 is made up of 14 amino acids. The V gene's germline CDR1 is SGHAT and CDR2 FQDESV (reference sequence). Trimming shortened V by 3 bases and J by 6 bases, and 13 bases separated the two germline ends. CDR3 nucleotides: TGTGCCAGCAGCTTGAGCGGGTCTGTGGATACGCAGTATTTT. This codes for CASSLSGSVDTQYF.

In this sample, this clonotype turned up a few times. The J gene is TRBJ2-5, the V gene TRBV29-1; 13 positions match TRBD2. Germline V lookup: CDR1 SQVTM, CDR2 ANQGSEA. There are 14 residues in the CDR3. The junction had 1 base not matched to a gene; V was cut back by 4 bases and J by 2 bases. This CDR3 reads CSVGTSGGQETQYF. As DNA, the CDR3 is TGCAGCGTTGGGACTAGCGGGGGACAAGAGACCCAGTACTTC.

This chain connects TRBV9 to TRBJ2-7; the D is unclear. The germline V gene has CDR1 SGDLS and CDR2 YYNGEE. V was clipped by 3 bases and J by 1 base, with 8 bases between them. The CDR3 loop spans 13 amino acids. The CDR3 DNA sequence: TGTGCCAGCAGCGAAGGAGCATCCTACGAGCAGTACTTC. Its translation is CASSEGASYEQYF.

The J gene is TRBJ2-3, the V gene TRBV27; no firm D call. There are 16 residues in the CDR3. The ends were cut back, 2 bases at V and 0 bases at J, with 12 bases in the middle. CDR1 is MNHEY and CDR2 is SMNVEV in the germline V gene (reference sequence). The CDR3 reads CASSLALGLSTDTQYF. The CDR3 region has the DNA TGTGCCAGCAGTTTAGCTCTTGGCCTTAGCACAGATACGCAGTATTTT.

This clonotype has only a few counts. This rearrangement joins TRBV20-1 to TRBJ2-5; TRBD1 matches at 10 bases. With 6 bases clipped from V and 7 bases from J, the junction kept 11 bases outside the gene matches. The germline V gene encodes CDR1 DFQATT and CDR2 SNEGSKA (reference sequence). The length of the CDR3 is 14 residues. CDR3 sequence: CSAAPGTGVGTQYF. The CDR3 nucleotides are TGCAGTGCCGCCCCTGGGACAGGGGTTGGGACCCAGTACTTC.

The chain is built from TRBV7-9 and TRBJ2-1; a possible D gene is TRBD2 (6 bases). The CDR3 is 13 amino acids. V dropped 11 bases and J dropped 7 bases, with 18 bases sitting between them. The germline V gene encodes CDR1 SEHNR and CDR2 FQNEAQ (reference sequence). The CDR3: CAPETGLTNEQFF. CDR3 bases: TGTGCCCCCGAAACGGGACTGACTAATGAGCAGTTCTTC.

The genes are TRBV4-1 and TRBJ1-2, with D unclear. The CDR3 runs 15 residues. Trimming removed 1 base from V and 5 bases from J, with 14 bases in between. Germline V gene lookup returns CDR1 MGHRA and CDR2 YSYEKL. CDR3 region: CASSQGTGVQYGYTF. The CDR3 nucleotides are TGCGCCAGCAGCCAAGGTACCGGAGTACAGTATGGCTACACCTTC.